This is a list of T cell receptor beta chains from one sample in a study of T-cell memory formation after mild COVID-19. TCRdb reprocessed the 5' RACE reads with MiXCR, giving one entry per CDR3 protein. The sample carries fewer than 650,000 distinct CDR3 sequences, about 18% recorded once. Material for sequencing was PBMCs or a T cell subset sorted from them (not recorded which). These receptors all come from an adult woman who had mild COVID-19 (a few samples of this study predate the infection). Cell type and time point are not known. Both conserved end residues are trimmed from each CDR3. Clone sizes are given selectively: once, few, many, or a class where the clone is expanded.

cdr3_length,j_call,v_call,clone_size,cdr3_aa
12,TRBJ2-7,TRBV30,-,AWSGGASLHEQY
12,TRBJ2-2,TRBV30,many,ALPGQGLPGELF
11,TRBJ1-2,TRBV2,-,ASREQANYGYT
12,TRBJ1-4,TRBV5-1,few,ASSLGPRGEKLF
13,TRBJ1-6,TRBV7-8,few,ASRPTSSYNSPLH
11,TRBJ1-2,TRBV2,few,ASSSGFSGGYT
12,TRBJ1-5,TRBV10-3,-,AISGGLSNQPQH
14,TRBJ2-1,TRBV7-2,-,ASSLYGTGSYNEQF
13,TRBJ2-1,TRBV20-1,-,SARDQRADGRTRF
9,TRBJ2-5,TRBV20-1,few,SASTGGTQY
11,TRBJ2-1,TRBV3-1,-,ASSQEWKNEQF
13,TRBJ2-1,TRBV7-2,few,ASSLGGTSYNEQF
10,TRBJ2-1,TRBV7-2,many,ASSPARLEQF
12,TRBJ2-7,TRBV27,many,ASKGFGSGVEQY
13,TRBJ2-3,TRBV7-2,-,ASNLQGGSTDTQY
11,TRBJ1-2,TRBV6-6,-,ASRPTIADGYT
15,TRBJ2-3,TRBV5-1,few,ASSNNHAWDYTDTQY
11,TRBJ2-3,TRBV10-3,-,AITDRAEDTQY
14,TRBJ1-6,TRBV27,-,ASSPFPGGGNSPLH
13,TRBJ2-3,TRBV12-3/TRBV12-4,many,ASSLVLTSTDTQY
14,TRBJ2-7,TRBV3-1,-,ASSQPGTGGRYEQY
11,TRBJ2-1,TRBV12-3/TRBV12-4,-,ATERSSYNEQF
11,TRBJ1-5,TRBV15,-,ATTDSSNQPQH
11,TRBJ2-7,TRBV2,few,ASSARPNYEQY
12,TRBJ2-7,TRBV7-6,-,ASSPGGQGYEQY
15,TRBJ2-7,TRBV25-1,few,ASSESGGRGKSYEQY
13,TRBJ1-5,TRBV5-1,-,ASSLEGRKDQPQH
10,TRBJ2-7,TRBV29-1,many,SGGTNSYEQY
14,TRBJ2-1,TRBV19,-,ASSPDRGYMENEQF
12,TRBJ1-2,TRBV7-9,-,ASSPRVHDYGYT
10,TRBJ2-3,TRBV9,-,ASSASENTQY
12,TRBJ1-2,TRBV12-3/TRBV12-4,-,ASSLAGPGVGYT
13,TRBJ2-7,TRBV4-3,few,ASSQDPGRSYEQY
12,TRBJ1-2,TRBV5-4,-,ASSFDQQGYGYT
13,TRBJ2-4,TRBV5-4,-,ASKVDQGAKNIQY
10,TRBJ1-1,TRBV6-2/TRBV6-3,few,ASSLHRAEAF
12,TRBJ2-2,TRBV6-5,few,ASSYSPITGELF
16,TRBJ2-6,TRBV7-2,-,ASRRADRVYSGANVLT
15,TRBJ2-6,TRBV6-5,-,ASSLSGTVSGANVLT
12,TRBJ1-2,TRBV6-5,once,ATQGAGGGIGYT
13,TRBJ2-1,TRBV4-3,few,ASSQEGGLANEQF
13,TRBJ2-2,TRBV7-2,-,ASNPYGGVAGELF
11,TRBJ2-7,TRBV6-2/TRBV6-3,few,ATRGTRNYEQY
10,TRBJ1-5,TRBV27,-,ASSAINQPQH
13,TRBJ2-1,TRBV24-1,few,ATSVMRDQNNEQF
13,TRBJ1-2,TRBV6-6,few,ASSSLGRGLDGYT
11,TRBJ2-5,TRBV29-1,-,SGQGGIQETQY
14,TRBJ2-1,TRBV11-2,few,ASSLEASGMGGEQF
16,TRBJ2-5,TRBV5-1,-,ASSLALSGLDGGETQY
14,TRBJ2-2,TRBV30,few,AWSVLSGSYGGELF
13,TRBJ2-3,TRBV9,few,ASSAASGGTDTQY
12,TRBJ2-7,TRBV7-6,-,ASSLAAASYEQY